These 4 T cell receptor beta chains came from one sample sequenced in a study of CD8+CD57+ T cells in acquired aplastic anemia. Genomic DNA acted as the template from which TCR beta VDJ combination and CDR3 sequence profiling were carried out. TCRdb itself ran the reads through MiXCR, one entry per CDR3 protein. The table includes hundreds of thousands of distinct CDR3 sequences, roughly 68% detected once. Sequenced: sorted CD4+, CD8+, or CD8+CD57+ T cells (not recorded which) from PBMCs. Every receptor here comes from a human donor in good health, serving as a control.

This clonotype was seen ten or more times. The chain employs TRBV7-8 and TRBJ1-2; TRBD1 might be the D (6 bases). V dropped 4 bases and J dropped 6 bases, with 18 bases sitting between them. There are 15 residues in the CDR3. Germline V lookup: CDR1 SGHVS, CDR2 FQNEAQ. The CDR3 coding sequence is TGTGCCAGCAGCTCCGGGCGGGGGCAAATTGATGGCTACACCTTC. It codes for CASSSGRGQIDGYTF.

This clonotype turned up a few times. At one end, the junction sequence differs from germline, possibly due to a read error. V is TRBV18 and J is TRBJ2-7; a weak D match, TRBD2 (5 bases). This CDR3 spans 13 amino acids. Germline V gives CDR1 KGHSH, CDR2 LQKENI. CDR3 DNA: TGTGCCAGCTCACCTACGACCGGGAAGGAGCGGTACTTC. It is translated as CASSPTTGKERYF.

This chain links TRBV12-3 or TRBV12-4 with TRBJ2-7; the D gene is possibly TRBD2 (5 bases). The CDR3 loop spans 13 amino acids. V was trimmed by 7 bases and J by 4 bases, leaving 14 bases between them. The CDR3 is CASTPRDAYEQYF. CDR3 bases: TGTGCCAGCACCCCCCGGGATGCATACGAGCAGTACTTC.

This clonotype was observed a single time. One junction end does not reproduce the germline sequence, and a read error may be involved. The chain joins TRBV7-7 to TRBJ2-2; D not resolved. Germline assignment: CDR1 SSHAT and CDR2 FNYEAQ (reference sequence). The CDR3 contains 14 residues. The CDR3 region has the DNA TGTGCTAGCAGCAGAAGCTGGAGCACCGGGGAGCTGTTTTTT. As protein: CASSRSWSTGELFF. Full variable domain (rest looked up from reference TRBV7-7 and TRBJ2-2): GAGVSQSPRYKVTKRGQDVTLRCDPISSHATLYWYQQALGQGPEFLTYFNYEAQPDKSGLPSDRFSAERPEGSISTLTIQRTEQRDSAMYRCASSRSWSTGELFFGEGSRLTVL.